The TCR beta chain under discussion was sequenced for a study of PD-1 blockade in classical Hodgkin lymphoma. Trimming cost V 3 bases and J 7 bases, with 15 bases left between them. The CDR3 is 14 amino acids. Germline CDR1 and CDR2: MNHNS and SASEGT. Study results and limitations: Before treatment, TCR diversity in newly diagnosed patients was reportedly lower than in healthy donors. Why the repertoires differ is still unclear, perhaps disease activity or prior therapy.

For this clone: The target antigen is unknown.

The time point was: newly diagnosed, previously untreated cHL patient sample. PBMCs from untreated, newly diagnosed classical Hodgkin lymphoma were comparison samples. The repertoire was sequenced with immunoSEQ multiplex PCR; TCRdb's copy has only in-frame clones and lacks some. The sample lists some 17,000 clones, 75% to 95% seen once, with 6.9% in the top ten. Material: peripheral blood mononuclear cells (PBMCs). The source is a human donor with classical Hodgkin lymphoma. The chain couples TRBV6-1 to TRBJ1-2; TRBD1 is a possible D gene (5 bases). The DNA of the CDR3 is TGTGCCAGCAGTGAGGCGAGGGGATTGGTTGGCTACACCTTC. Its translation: CASSEARGLVGYTF.